Listed below are T cell receptor beta chains from one sample, sequenced in a study of T-cell reconstitution after alpha-beta-depleted transplantation in children. One entry per CDR3 protein, called by TCRdb with MiXCR from the PCR reads. The sample has about 400,000 distinct CDR3 sequences, 20% seen once. Specimen: PBMCs from the stem cell graft donor, collected from the stem cell graft. The receptors were sampled from a human donor who donated a stem cell graft to a child with acute myeloid leukemia. Both conserved end residues are part of each CDR3. D genes are given only for firm matches. Expanded clones get a size class; other rows say once, few or many, or leave the size out.

d_call: .; clone_size: few; v_call: TRBV29-1; j_call: TRBJ1-5; cdr3_aa: CSAGTYNQPQHF; cdr3_nt: TGCAGCGCCGGGACGTACAATCAGCCCCAGCATTTT
d_call: TRBD2; clone_size: few; v_call: TRBV7-2; j_call: TRBJ2-7; cdr3_aa: CASSLRAGGDLYEQYF; cdr3_nt: TGTGCCAGCAGCTTAAGGGCGGGAGGTGACCTCTACGAGCAGTACTTC
d_call: .; clone_size: few; v_call: TRBV9; j_call: TRBJ2-3; cdr3_aa: CASSTGQRTDTQYF; cdr3_nt: TGTGCCAGCAGCACAGGACAGCGCACAGATACGCAGTATTTT
d_call: TRBD2; clone_size: many; v_call: TRBV10-3; j_call: TRBJ2-1; cdr3_aa: CAISESSASGYNEQFF; cdr3_nt: TGTGCCATCAGTGAGTCTTCGGCTAGCGGTTACAATGAGCAGTTCTTC
d_call: .; clone_size: .; v_call: TRBV7-9; j_call: TRBJ1-2; cdr3_aa: CASSPPTQLPNYGYTF; cdr3_nt: TGTGCCAGCAGCCCACCCACCCAGTTGCCTAACTATGGCTACACCTTC
d_call: .; clone_size: .; v_call: TRBV29-1; j_call: TRBJ1-1; cdr3_aa: CSVLMGRIRTEAFF; cdr3_nt: TGCAGCGTCCTAATGGGTAGAATTCGAACTGAAGCTTTCTTT
d_call: .; clone_size: few; v_call: TRBV6-1; j_call: TRBJ2-1; cdr3_aa: CASSAINEQFF; cdr3_nt: TGTGCCAGCAGTGCGATCAATGAGCAGTTCTTC
d_call: TRBD1; clone_size: few; v_call: TRBV5-6; j_call: TRBJ2-3; cdr3_aa: CASSLGGTGGDTQYF; cdr3_nt: TGTGCCAGCAGCTTGGGCGGGACAGGTGGAGATACGCAGTATTTT
d_call: .; clone_size: many; v_call: TRBV29-1; j_call: TRBJ1-5; cdr3_aa: CSVKVGGNQPQHF; cdr3_nt: TGCAGCGTTAAGGTGGGTGGCAATCAGCCCCAGCATTTT
d_call: TRBD2; clone_size: .; v_call: TRBV5-1; j_call: TRBJ2-1; cdr3_aa: CASSRLAGGHNEQFF; cdr3_nt: TGCGCCAGCAGCCGACTAGCGGGAGGTCACAATGAGCAGTTCTTC
d_call: TRBD2; clone_size: few; v_call: TRBV12-3/TRBV12-4; j_call: TRBJ2-7; cdr3_aa: CASSLAGTSGRYEQYF; cdr3_nt: TGTGCCAGCAGTTTAGCCGGGACTAGCGGGAGGTACGAGCAGTACTTC
d_call: .; clone_size: .; v_call: TRBV9; j_call: TRBJ2-3; cdr3_aa: CASSVGGAHTDTQYF; cdr3_nt: TGTGCCAGCAGCGTGGGGGGCGCTCACACAGATACGCAGTATTTT
d_call: TRBD2; clone_size: many; v_call: TRBV11-2; j_call: TRBJ2-7; cdr3_aa: CASSLGGSGRSWFYEQYF; cdr3_nt: TGTGCCAGCAGCTTAGGTGGTAGCGGGAGGTCCTGGTTTTACGAGCAGTACTTC